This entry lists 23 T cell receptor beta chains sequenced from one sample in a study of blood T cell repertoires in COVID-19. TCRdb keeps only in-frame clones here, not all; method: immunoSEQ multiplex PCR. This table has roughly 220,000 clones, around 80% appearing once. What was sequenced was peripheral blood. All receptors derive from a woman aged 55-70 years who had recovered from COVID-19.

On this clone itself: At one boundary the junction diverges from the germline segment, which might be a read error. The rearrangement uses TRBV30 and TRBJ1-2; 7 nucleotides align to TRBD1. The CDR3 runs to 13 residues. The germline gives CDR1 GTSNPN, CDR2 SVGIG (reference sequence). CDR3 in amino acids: CAWNDLTGPSGYF. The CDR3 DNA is TGTGCCTGGAACGATCTGACAGGGCCTTCCGGTTACTTC.

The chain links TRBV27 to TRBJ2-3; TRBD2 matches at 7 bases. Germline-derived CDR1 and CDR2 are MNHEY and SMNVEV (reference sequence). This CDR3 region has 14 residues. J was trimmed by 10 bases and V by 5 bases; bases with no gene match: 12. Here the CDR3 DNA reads TGTGCCAGCAGTGCCTCACTAGCGCCAGCAGCGCAGTATTTT. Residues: CASSASLAPAAQYF.

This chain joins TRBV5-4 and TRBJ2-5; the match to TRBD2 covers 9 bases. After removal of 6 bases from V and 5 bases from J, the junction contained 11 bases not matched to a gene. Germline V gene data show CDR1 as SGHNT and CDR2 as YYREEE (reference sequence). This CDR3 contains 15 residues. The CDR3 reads CASNGVAGAGETQYF. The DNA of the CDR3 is TGTGCCAGCAATGGGGTAGCGGGGGCTGGGGAGACCCAGTACTTC.

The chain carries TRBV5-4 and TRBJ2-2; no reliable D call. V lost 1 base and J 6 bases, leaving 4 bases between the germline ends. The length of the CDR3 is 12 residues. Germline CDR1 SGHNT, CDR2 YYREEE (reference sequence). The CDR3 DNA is TGTGCCAGCAGCTTGTATCCCGGGGAGCTGTTTTTT. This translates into CASSLYPGELFF.

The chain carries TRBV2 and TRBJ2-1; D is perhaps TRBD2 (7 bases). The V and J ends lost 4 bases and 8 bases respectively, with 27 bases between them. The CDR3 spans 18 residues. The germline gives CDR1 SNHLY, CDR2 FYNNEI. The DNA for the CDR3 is TGTGCCAGCAGTGCGCGAGGGGGGGAGGGTTATGTTGGCGATGAGCAGTTCTTC. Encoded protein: CASSARGGEGYVGDEQFF.

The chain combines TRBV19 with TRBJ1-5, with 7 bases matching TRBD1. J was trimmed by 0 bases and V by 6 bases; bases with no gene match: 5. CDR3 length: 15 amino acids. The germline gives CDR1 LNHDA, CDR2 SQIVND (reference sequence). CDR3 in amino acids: CASRMDRNSNQPQHF. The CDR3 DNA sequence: TGTGCCAGTAGGATGGACAGGAATAGCAATCAGCCCCAGCATTTT.

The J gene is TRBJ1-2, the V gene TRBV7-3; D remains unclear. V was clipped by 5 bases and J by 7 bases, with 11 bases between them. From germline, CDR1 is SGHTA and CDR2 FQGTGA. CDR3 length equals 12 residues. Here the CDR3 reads CASSPPEGGYTF. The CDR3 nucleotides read TGTGCCAGCAGCCCCCCGGAGGGTGGCTACACCTTC.

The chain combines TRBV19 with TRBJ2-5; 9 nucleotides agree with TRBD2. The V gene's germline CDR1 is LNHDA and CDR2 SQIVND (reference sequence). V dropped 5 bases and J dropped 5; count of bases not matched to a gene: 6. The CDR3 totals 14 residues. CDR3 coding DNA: TGTGCCAGTAGTCCCCAAGGACTAGCGGAGACCCAGTACTTC. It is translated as CASSPQGLAETQYF.

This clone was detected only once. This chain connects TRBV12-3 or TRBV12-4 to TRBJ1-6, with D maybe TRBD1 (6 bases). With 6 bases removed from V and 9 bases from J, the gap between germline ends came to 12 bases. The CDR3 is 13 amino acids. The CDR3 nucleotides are TGTGCCAGCAGCCAAGGGGGTGTTTCACCCCTCCACTTT. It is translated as CASSQGGVSPLHF.

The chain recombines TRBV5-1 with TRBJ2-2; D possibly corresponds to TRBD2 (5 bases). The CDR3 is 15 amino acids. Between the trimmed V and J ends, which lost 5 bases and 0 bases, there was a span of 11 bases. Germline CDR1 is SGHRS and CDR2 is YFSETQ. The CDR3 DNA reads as TGCGCCAGCAGGCTAGCAGCCACGAACACCGGGGAGCTGTTTTTT. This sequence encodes CASRLAATNTGELFF. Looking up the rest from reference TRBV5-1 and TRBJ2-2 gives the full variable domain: KAGVTQTPRYLIKTRGQQVTLSCSPISGHRSVSWYQQTPGQGLQFLFEYFSETQRNKGNFPGRFSGRQFSNSRSEMNVSTLELGDSALYLCASRLAATNTGELFFGEGSRLTVL.

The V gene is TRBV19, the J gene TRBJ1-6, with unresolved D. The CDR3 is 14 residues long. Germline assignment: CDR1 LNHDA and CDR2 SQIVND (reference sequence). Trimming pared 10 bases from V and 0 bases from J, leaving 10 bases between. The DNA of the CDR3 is TGTGCCACCTCTACGAGCTCCTATAATTCACCCCTCCACTTT. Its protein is CATSTSSYNSPLHF.

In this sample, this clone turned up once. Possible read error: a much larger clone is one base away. The CDR3 DNA sequence: TGTGCCAGCAGCTCAGGGATATCTGGAAACACCATATATTTT. Encoded protein: CASSSGISGNTIYF. The chain is built from TRBV7-6 and TRBJ1-3, with D possibly being TRBD1 (5 bases). V lost 4 bases to trimming and J lost 1 base, with 8 bases between them. The CDR3 covers 14 residues. Looked up from germline, CDR1 is SGHVS and CDR2 is FNYEAQ.

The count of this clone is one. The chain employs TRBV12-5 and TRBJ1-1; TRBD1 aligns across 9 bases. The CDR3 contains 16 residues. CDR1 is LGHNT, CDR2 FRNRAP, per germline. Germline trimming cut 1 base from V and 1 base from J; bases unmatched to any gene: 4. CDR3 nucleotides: TGTGCTAGTGGTTTGGCAATGGGACAGGGGAACACTGAAGCTTTCTTT. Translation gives CASGLAMGQGNTEAFF.

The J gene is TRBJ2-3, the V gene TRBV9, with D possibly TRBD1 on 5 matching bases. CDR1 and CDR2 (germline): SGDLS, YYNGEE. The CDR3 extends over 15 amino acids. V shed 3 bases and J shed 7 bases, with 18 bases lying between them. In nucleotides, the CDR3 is TGTGCCAGCAGCGCCCGACACGGCCCAGGGAATACGCAGTATTTT. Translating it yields CASSARHGPGNTQYF.

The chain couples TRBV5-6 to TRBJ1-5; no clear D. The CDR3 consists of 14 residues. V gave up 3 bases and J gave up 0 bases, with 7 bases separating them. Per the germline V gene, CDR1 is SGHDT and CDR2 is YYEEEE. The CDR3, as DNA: TGTGCCAGCAGCTATAGCAGTAGCAATCAGCCCCAGCATTTT. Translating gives CASSYSSSNQPQHF.

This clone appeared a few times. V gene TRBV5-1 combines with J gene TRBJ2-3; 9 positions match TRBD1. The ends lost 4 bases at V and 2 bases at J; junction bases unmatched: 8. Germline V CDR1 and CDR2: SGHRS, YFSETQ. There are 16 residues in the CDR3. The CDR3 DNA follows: TGCGCCAGCAGCCTCCCGACAGGGGGGTACACAGATACGCAGTATTTT. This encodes CASSLPTGGYTDTQYF. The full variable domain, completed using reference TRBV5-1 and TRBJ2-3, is KAGVTQTPRYLIKTRGQQVTLSCSPISGHRSVSWYQQTPGQGLQFLFEYFSETQRNKGNFPGRFSGRQFSNSRSEMNVSTLELGDSALYLCASSLPTGGYTDTQYFGPGTRLTVL.

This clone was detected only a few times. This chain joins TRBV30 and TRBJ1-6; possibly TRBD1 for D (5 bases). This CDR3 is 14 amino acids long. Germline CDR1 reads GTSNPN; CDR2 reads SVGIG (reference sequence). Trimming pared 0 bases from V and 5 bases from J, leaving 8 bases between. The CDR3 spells CAWSVGGDNSPLHF. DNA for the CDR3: TGTGCCTGGAGTGTGGGGGGGGATAATTCACCCCTCCACTTT. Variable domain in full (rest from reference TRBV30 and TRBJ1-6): SQTIHQWPATLVQPVGSPLSLECTVEGTSNPNLYWYRQAAGRGLQLLFYSVGIGQISSEVPQNLSASRPQDRQFILSSKKLLLSDSGFYLCAWSVGGDNSPLHFGNGTRLTVT.

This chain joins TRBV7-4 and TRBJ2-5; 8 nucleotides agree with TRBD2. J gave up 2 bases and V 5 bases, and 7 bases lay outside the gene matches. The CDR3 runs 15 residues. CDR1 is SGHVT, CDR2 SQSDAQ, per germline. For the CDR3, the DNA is TGTGCCAGCAGCCCGAGCGGGGGTTTACAAGAGACCCAGTACTTC. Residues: CASSPSGGLQETQYF.

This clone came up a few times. The CDR3 coding sequence is TGTGCCAGCAGCCCAGGGATGTCCGAGCAGTTCTTC. Encoded protein: CASSPGMSEQFF. The chain uses TRBV11-3 and TRBJ2-1, with D tentatively TRBD1 (5 bases). Germline assignment: CDR1 SGHNT and CDR2 YENEEA. The CDR3 contains 12 residues. V was shortened by 5 bases and J by 10 bases, with 12 bases between the two germline ends.

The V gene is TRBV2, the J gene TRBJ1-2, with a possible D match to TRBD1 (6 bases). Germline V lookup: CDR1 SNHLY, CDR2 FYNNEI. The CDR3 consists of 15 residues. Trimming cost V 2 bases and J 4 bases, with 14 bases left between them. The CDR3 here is CASSEQGPSLYGYTF. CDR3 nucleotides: TGTGCCAGCAGTGAACAGGGGCCTTCTCTCTATGGCTACACCTTC.

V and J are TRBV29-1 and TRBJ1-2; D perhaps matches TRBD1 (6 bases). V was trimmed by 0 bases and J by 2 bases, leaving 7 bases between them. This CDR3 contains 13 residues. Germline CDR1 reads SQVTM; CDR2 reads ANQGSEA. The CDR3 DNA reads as TGCAGCGTTGAAGAAACAGGGAACTATGGCTACACCTTC. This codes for CSVEETGNYGYTF.

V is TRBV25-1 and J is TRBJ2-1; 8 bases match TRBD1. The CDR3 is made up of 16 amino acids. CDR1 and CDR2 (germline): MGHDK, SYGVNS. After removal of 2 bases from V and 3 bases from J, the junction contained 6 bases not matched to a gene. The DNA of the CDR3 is TGTGCCAGCAGTGAAGCGACAGGGGAACGCTACAATGAGCAGTTCTTC. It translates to CASSEATGERYNEQFF.

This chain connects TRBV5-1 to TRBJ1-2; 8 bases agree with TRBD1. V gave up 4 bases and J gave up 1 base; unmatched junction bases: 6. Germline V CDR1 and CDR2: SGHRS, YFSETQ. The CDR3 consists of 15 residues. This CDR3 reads CASSDRQGFNYGYTF. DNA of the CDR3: TGCGCCAGCAGCGATAGACAGGGGTTTAACTATGGCTACACCTTC.